One and the same sample provided the 13 T cell receptor beta chains below, sequenced in a study of response to subunit inactivated influenza vaccine. TCRdb recomputed calls from the RT-PCR reads with MiXCR, one row per CDR3 protein. Here the sample spans under 550,000 distinct CDR3 sequences, 7.6% being singletons. Source: PBMCs from blood, taken 23 to 25 months after vaccination. The receptors were gathered from a man in his fifties or sixties who received an inactivated influenza vaccine.

The gene calls are TRBV15 and TRBJ2-4; 9 bases are shared with TRBD1. This CDR3 is 16 amino acids long. Germline trimming cut 0 bases from V and 4 bases from J; bases unmatched to any gene: 4. Germline CDR1 is LNHNV and CDR2 is YYDKDF (reference sequence). CDR3 in DNA: TGTGCCACCAGCAGAGATTCGACAGGGGGTAAAAACATTCAGTACTTC. It codes for CATSRDSTGGKNIQYF.

This rearrangement joins TRBV29-1 to TRBJ2-3; the D call may be TRBD1 or TRBD2 (5 bases each). CDR3 length equals 12 residues. Trimming shortened V by 7 bases and J by 3 bases, and 11 bases separated the two germline ends. Germline-derived CDR1 and CDR2 are SQVTM and ANQGSEA. The CDR3 is CSGEGPTDTQYF. CDR3 nucleotides: TGCAGCGGTGAGGGGCCTACAGATACGCAGTATTTT.

This clonotype was detected ten times or more. The rearrangement uses TRBV12-3 or TRBV12-4 and TRBJ2-7; D call uncertain. CDR3 length equals 14 residues. The V and J ends lost 3 bases and 2 bases respectively, with 11 bases between them. CDR3 loop: CASSFFPDTYEQYF. The CDR3 DNA reads TGTGCCAGCAGTTTCTTTCCAGACACCTACGAGCAGTACTTC.

Many counts were recorded for this clonotype. The chain is built from TRBV20-1 and TRBJ1-1; 8 nucleotides align to TRBD1. The germline gives CDR1 DFQATT, CDR2 SNEGSKA (reference sequence). The CDR3 sequence is 17 residues long. Losses at the gene ends were 4 bases for V and 3 bases for J; bases not matched to a gene: 16. CDR3 in DNA: TGCAGTGCTAATCAACAGGGGGTAGGAGTGATCGACACTGAAGCTTTCTTT. This gives the protein CSANQQGVGVIDTEAFF.

In this sample, this clonotype turned up many times. The rearrangement joins TRBV5-1 to TRBJ1-1; tentative D call: TRBD1 (5 bases). The V gene's germline CDR1 is SGHRS and CDR2 YFSETQ. This CDR3 comprises 16 residues. The ends were cut back, 0 bases at V and 0 bases at J, with 12 bases in the middle. The CDR3 loop reads CASSLGHTGLNTEAFF. The CDR3 DNA reads as TGCGCCAGCAGCTTGGGCCACACAGGACTGAACACTGAAGCTTTCTTT.

The rearrangement joins TRBV6-1 to TRBJ2-3; unclear D gene. The V end was cut by 2 bases, the J end by 5 bases, with 8 bases between. The CDR3 is 13 amino acids. CDR1 and CDR2 from the germline V gene are MNHNS and SASEGT. The CDR3: CASSESLGDTQYF. CDR3 nucleotide sequence: TGTGCCAGCAGTGAAAGTCTTGGAGATACGCAGTATTTT.

The V and J genes are TRBV5-1 and TRBJ2-3; the D call may be TRBD1 or TRBD2 (5 bases each). The length of the CDR3 is 14 residues. V dropped 4 bases and J dropped 2 bases, with 11 bases sitting between them. Germline loops: CDR1 SGHRS, CDR2 YFSETQ. CDR3 coding DNA: TGCGCCAGCAGCACGGGACGGAACACAGATACGCAGTATTTT. It codes for CASSTGRNTDTQYF. The entire variable domain, with the rest obtained from reference TRBV5-1 and TRBJ2-3, is as follows: KAGVTQTPRYLIKTRGQQVTLSCSPISGHRSVSWYQQTPGQGLQFLFEYFSETQRNKGNFPGRFSGRQFSNSRSEMNVSTLELGDSALYLCASSTGRNTDTQYFGPGTRLTVL.

There are a few counts of this clonotype. The chain joins TRBV7-9 to TRBJ2-4; 7 bases are a match to TRBD1. The ends lost 6 bases at V and 1 base at J; junction bases unmatched: 6. Germline V gene lookup returns CDR1 SEHNR and CDR2 FQNEAQ (reference sequence). The CDR3 sequence is 15 residues long. CDR3: CASSFGQEAKNIQYF. The CDR3 bases are TGTGCCAGCAGTTTCGGACAGGAGGCCAAAAACATTCAGTACTTC.

Of note for this clonotype: At one boundary the junction diverges from the germline segment, which might be a read error. This chain uses TRBV28 with TRBJ1-2; TRBD1 aligns across 8 bases. The CDR3 is 13 residues long. The germline gives CDR1 MDHEN, CDR2 SYDVKM. As DNA, the CDR3 is TGTACCAGCAGCCCAGGACAGGGTTATGGCTACACCTTC. Residues: CTSSPGQGYGYTF.

This clonotype was seen ten or more times. This chain joins TRBV5-4 and TRBJ1-2; D uncertain. CDR1 and CDR2 (germline): SGHNT, YYREEE (reference sequence). The ends were cut back, 0 bases at V and 4 bases at J, with 13 bases in the middle. The CDR3 loop spans 15 amino acids. The CDR3 DNA reads as TGTGCCAGCAGCTTGGCGAGGGAGGTCATCTATGGCTACACCTTC. Translation: CASSLAREVIYGYTF.

This clonotype was detected a few times. The rearrangement uses TRBV4-2 and TRBJ1-1, with 7 positions matching TRBD1. The CDR3 loop spans 15 amino acids. The V segment lost 4 bases and the J segment 2 bases; nucleotides outside the gene matches: 7. CDR1 and CDR2 from the germline V gene are LGHNA and YNFKEQ. As DNA, the CDR3 is TGTGCCAGCAGCCTCGACAGGGCGGGAAACACTGAAGCTTTCTTT. Residues: CASSLDRAGNTEAFF.

This clonotype was observed a handful of times. The gene calls are TRBV24-1 and TRBJ2-1; D perhaps matches TRBD2 (7 bases). CDR1 KGHDR and CDR2 SFDVKD come from the germline V gene. Trimming shortened V by 5 bases and J by 6 bases, and 25 bases separated the two germline ends. This CDR3 is 18 amino acids long. This CDR3 reads CATSAGVLKGGTFNEQFF. In DNA, the CDR3 is TGTGCCACCAGTGCCGGGGTCCTAAAGGGGGGGACCTTCAATGAGCAGTTCTTC.

In this sample, this clonotype turned up many times. The genes are TRBV20-1 and TRBJ1-5, with D tentatively TRBD1 (5 bases). V was trimmed by 7 bases and J by 6 bases, leaving 16 bases between them. The CDR3 spans 13 residues. The germline V gene encodes CDR1 DFQATT and CDR2 SNEGSKA (reference sequence). The CDR3 region is CSVRQGLGQPQHF. In DNA form, the CDR3 reads TGCAGTGTTCGCCAGGGTTTAGGTCAGCCCCAGCATTTT.